The next 24 T cell receptor beta chains were all read from a single sample in a study of blood T cells in healthy people across ages. Through a sample-barcoded 5' primer and a J-beta primer mix, a second PCR was run for roughly 6 to 12 cycles. One entry per CDR3 protein, called by TCRdb with MiXCR from the 5' RACE reads. Among just under 550,000 distinct CDR3 sequences listed, approximately 25% were seen once. These data also featured in a second study, about T cells of mothers and their children.

Sequenced input: blood. These receptors originate from a boy between 10 and 17 years old in good health.

The genes are TRBV12-3 or TRBV12-4 and TRBJ1-1, with 10 positions matching TRBD1. The CDR3 length is 16 residues. With V trimmed by 3 bases and J by 2 bases, 6 bases remained unmatched. In DNA form, the CDR3 reads TGTGCCAGCAGTTTTGAGACAGGGGGCGGTAACACTGAAGCTTTCTTT. Its translation: CASSFETGGGNTEAFF.

J is TRBJ2-5 and V is TRBV24-1; possibly TRBD1 for D (5 bases). CDR3 length: 16 residues. The V end lost 0 bases, the J end lost 4 bases, and 14 bases lay between the germline ends. In germline, CDR1 is KGHDR, CDR2 SFDVKD. In DNA, the CDR3 is TGTGCCACCAGTGATTTGAACTCAGGGTTAGCAGAGACCCAGTACTTC. Translating gives CATSDLNSGLAETQYF.

This clonotype was recorded a few times. This chain connects TRBV5-1 to TRBJ2-7, with D hard to call. The V gene's germline CDR1 is SGHRS and CDR2 YFSETQ. The CDR3 is made up of 13 amino acids. Trimming took 0 bases from V and 4 from J, leaving 8 bases between them. CDR3 DNA: TGCGCCAGCAGCTTGGAGTACGGATACGAGCAGTACTTC. Translating it yields CASSLEYGYEQYF.

The CDR3 DNA follows: TGCGCCAGCAGCCAAGATCCCGCCACCAACTATGGCTACACCTTC. Protein product: CASSQDPATNYGYTF. The chain employs TRBV4-3 and TRBJ1-2; no definite D call. Per the germline V gene, CDR1 is LGHNA and CDR2 is YSLEER. The CDR3 length is 15 residues. Trimming took 0 bases from V and 2 from J, leaving 10 bases between them.

This sequence joins TRBV9 and TRBJ2-5, with 8 bases lining up with TRBD1. J was trimmed by 4 bases and V by 4 bases; bases with no gene match: 12. The CDR3 loop spans 16 amino acids. Germline V gene lookup returns CDR1 SGDLS and CDR2 YYNGEE. The CDR3 nucleotides read TGTGCCAGCAGCCCAGACAAGGACAGGGTTGGAGAGACCCAGTACTTC. This translates into CASSPDKDRVGETQYF. The complete variable domain, with remaining parts taken from reference TRBV9 and TRBJ2-5, reads DSGVTQTPKHLITATGQRVTLRCSPRSGDLSVYWYQQSLDQGLQFLIQYYNGEERAKGNILERFSAQQFPDLHSELNLSSLELGDSALYFCASSPDKDRVGETQYFGPGTRLLVL.

The CDR3 sequence is CASSVGPNGAQETQYF. CDR3 nucleotides: TGTGCCAGCAGCGTAGGGCCTAACGGGGCTCAAGAGACCCAGTACTTC. The genes are TRBV9 and TRBJ2-5, with D possibly called TRBD1 or TRBD2 (5 bases each). The CDR3 length is 16 residues. Germline-derived CDR1 and CDR2 are SGDLS and YYNGEE. The V and J ends lost 0 bases and 2 bases respectively, with 14 bases between them.

CDR3 protein: CASSFQAGYTF. The CDR3 DNA follows: TGTGCCAGCAGTTTCCAGGCAGGCTACACCTTC. This chain uses TRBV28 with TRBJ1-2; D uncertain. Germline V lookup: CDR1 MDHEN, CDR2 SYDVKM. This CDR3 contains 11 residues. V lost 3 bases to trimming and J lost 8 bases, with 7 bases between them.

This clonotype was seen a handful of times. This chain uses TRBV7-9 with TRBJ2-1; D remains unclear. The germline V gene has CDR1 SEHNR and CDR2 FQNEAQ (reference sequence). V lost 5 bases and J lost 7, with 18 bases in between. The CDR3 has 15 amino acids. CDR3 in amino acids: CASSHPQAYGNEQFF. The CDR3 nucleotides are TGTGCCAGCAGCCATCCCCAGGCCTATGGTAATGAGCAGTTCTTC.

This clonotype was seen only a few times. The chain uses TRBV28 and TRBJ2-7, with D perhaps TRBD1 (5 bases). The germline V gene has CDR1 MDHEN and CDR2 SYDVKM. The CDR3 length is 13 residues. The V end was cut by 6 bases, the J end by 7 bases, with 16 bases between. DNA of the CDR3: TGTGCCAGCAGACCCAGGGTTAGGGGTGAGCAGTACTTC. Encoded protein: CASRPRVRGEQYF.

This clonotype has a handful of counts. This chain uses TRBV20-1 with TRBJ1-2; D is perhaps TRBD1 (6 bases). Between the trimmed V and J ends, which lost 4 bases and 7 bases, there was a span of 13 bases. In germline, CDR1 is DFQATT, CDR2 SNEGSKA (reference sequence). The CDR3 covers 12 residues. CDR3 nucleotide sequence: TGCAGTGCTAAGTGGGGGGCTCTTGGCTACACCTTC. Its protein is CSAKWGALGYTF.

This clonotype has a count of ten or more. DNA for the CDR3: TGTGCCAGCAGTTTATATGGGGGGCGCGGTGAAAAACTGTTTTTT. Residues: CASSLYGGRGEKLFF. V is TRBV27 and J is TRBJ1-4; a weak D match, TRBD1 (6 bases). Germline V gives CDR1 MNHEY, CDR2 SMNVEV (reference sequence). CDR3 size: 15 residues. Trimming took 1 base from V and 7 from J, leaving 13 bases between them.

The chain joins TRBV4-1 to TRBJ1-1; D possibly corresponds to TRBD1 (6 bases). The germline V and J ends were trimmed by 3 bases and 6 bases, with 17 bases remaining between them. The CDR3 is 15 residues long. Germline-derived CDR1 and CDR2 are MGHRA and YSYEKL. DNA for the CDR3: TGCGCCAGCAGCCATGACGGACATGGGGGCTCTGAAGCTTTCTTT. Its translation: CASSHDGHGGSEAFF.

This chain links TRBV20-1 with TRBJ2-5, with TRBD1 matching over 11 bases. The J call is doubtful: the DNA matches TRBJ2-7 better. Germline CDR1 is DFQATT and CDR2 is SNEGSKA (reference sequence). The CDR3 loop spans 13 amino acids. In DNA form, the CDR3 reads TGCAGTGCCCCCGGGACAGGGGGCTACGAGCAGTACTTC. Its translation: CSAPGTGGYEQYF.

The chain uses TRBV12-5 and TRBJ2-1; 7 bases match TRBD2. This CDR3 is built from 14 residues. Trimming at V came to 6 bases and at J to 7 bases, leaving 9 bases not matched to a gene. Per the germline V gene, CDR1 is LGHNT and CDR2 is FRNRAP. The CDR3 coding sequence is TGTGCTAGTGGACAATCTAGCGGCCCAAATGAGCAGTTCTTC. Protein: CASGQSSGPNEQFF.

V is TRBV4-1 and J is TRBJ2-7, with 7 positions matching TRBD2. The ends lost 5 bases at V and 1 base at J; junction bases unmatched: 11. Germline V gives CDR1 MGHRA, CDR2 YSYEKL. This CDR3 region has 16 residues. CDR3 sequence (DNA): TGCGCCAGCAGCGACTCCCCGGTTAGCGGGTCCTACGAGCAGTACTTC. Amino acid sequence: CASSDSPVSGSYEQYF.

This clonotype was seen a few times. This rearrangement joins TRBV27 to TRBJ2-1, with 10 positions matching TRBD2. Germline trimming cut 6 bases from V and 7 bases from J; bases unmatched to any gene: 27. Germline V gene sequence: CDR1 MNHEY, CDR2 SMNVEV (reference sequence). CDR3 size: 21 residues. CDR3: CASSGFHEAGGGNPYTNEQFF. The CDR3 DNA reads as TGTGCCAGCAGCGGGTTCCACGAAGCGGGAGGGGGTAACCCGTATACGAATGAGCAGTTCTTC.

V and J are TRBV28 and TRBJ1-2; D might be TRBD1 (6 bases). CDR3 length: 16 residues. Germline V gives CDR1 MDHEN, CDR2 SYDVKM. V was clipped by 5 bases and J by 3 bases, with 19 bases between them. The CDR3 protein is CASSPNTWGADYGYTF. CDR3 nucleotides: TGTGCCAGCAGTCCCAATACGTGGGGGGCGGACTATGGCTACACCTTC.

This clonotype has more than one count but fewer than ten. The rearrangement joins TRBV7-2 to TRBJ2-1, with TRBD2 matching over 12 bases. Per germline, CDR1 SGHTA and CDR2 FQGNSA. The CDR3 length is 19 residues. J was trimmed by 0 bases and V by 1 base; bases with no gene match: 7. CDR3 region: CASSLVGLAGLSSYNEQFF. CDR3 in DNA: TGTGCCAGCAGCTTAGTCGGACTAGCGGGGTTGAGCTCCTACAATGAGCAGTTCTTC.

The table lists this clonotype with a few counts. CDR3 in amino acids: CASRTRGWPEAFF. CDR3 nucleotide sequence: TGTGCCAGCAGGACCAGGGGATGGCCTGAAGCTTTCTTT. J is TRBJ1-1 and V is TRBV12-3 or TRBV12-4, with D possibly TRBD1 on 6 matching bases. V lost 6 bases and J lost 6, with 14 bases in between. The CDR3 is 13 residues long.

This clonotype came up many times. This chain uses TRBV12-3 or TRBV12-4 with TRBJ2-5, with a weak D call TRBD2 (5 bases). Trimming removed 2 bases at V and 7 bases at J, with 5 bases between. The CDR3 loop spans 11 amino acids. CDR3 sequence (DNA): TGTGCCAGCAGTTTACGGGGGACCCAGTACTTC. The encoded protein is CASSLRGTQYF.

The chain employs TRBV5-1 and TRBJ2-1; 7 nucleotides align to TRBD1. The CDR3 is made up of 16 amino acids. The J segment lost 5 bases and the V segment lost 1 base, leaving 9 bases of the junction unmatched. Germline loops: CDR1 SGHRS, CDR2 YFSETQ. The CDR3 DNA follows: TGCGCCAGCAGCTTGACTCAACAGGGGCCCGACAATGAGCAGTTCTTC. It yields the protein CASSLTQQGPDNEQFF.

J is TRBJ2-2 and V is TRBV10-3; D gene unclear. The CDR3 consists of 13 residues. Germline values: CDR1 ENHRY, CDR2 SYGVKD. V lost 2 bases, J lost 6 bases, and 7 bases lay in between. Here the CDR3 DNA reads TGTGCCATCAGTGAGACGACCCCCGGGGAGCTGTTTTTT. Translation gives CAISETTPGELFF.

This chain connects TRBV28 to TRBJ2-5, with a weak D call TRBD1 (6 bases). The J call is uncertain, as TRBJ2-7 better fits the DNA end. Germline V gene sequence: CDR1 MDHEN, CDR2 SYDVKM. The CDR3 extends over 16 amino acids. In nucleotides, the CDR3 is TGTGCCAGCAGACAGACAGGATTGGTCCTTTCGGACGAGCAGTACTTC. The encoded protein is CASRQTGLVLSDEQYF.

A remark on this clonotype: Compared with germline, one end of the junction differs, possibly owing to a read error. This sequence joins TRBV4-2 and TRBJ2-3; D call uncertain. There are 17 residues in the CDR3. Germline CDR1 is LGHNA and CDR2 is YNFKEQ. The CDR3 region has the DNA TGTGCCGGCAGCCAAAGTCCAGGACCCGTGGGCACAGATACGCAGTATTTT. Translating gives CAGSQSPGPVGTDTQYF.